Listed below are T cell receptor beta chains from one sample, sequenced in a study of CD8+ T cells in alopecia areata. TCRdb's copy holds only in-frame clones and misses some; the assay was immunoSEQ multiplex PCR. The sample yields about 64,000 clones, about 40% seen once. Sequenced material: NKG2D-low CD8+ T cells sorted from blood. All receptors come from a human donor with alopecia areata. The CDR3 runs from the conserved cysteine through the conserved F or W. A D gene is named only where the DNA matches it firmly. The size of a clone is reported for some rows only, either as once, few or many, or as a class for expanded clones.

V: TRBV2; D: NA; J: TRBJ2-3; size: NA; CDR3: CASFEGTDTQYF; DNA: TGTGCCAGCTTCGAGGGCACAGATACGCAGTATTTT
V: TRBV5-1; D: NA; J: TRBJ1-2; size: NA; CDR3: CASRPEGAYGYTF; DNA: TGCGCCAGCAGACCCGAAGGAGCTTATGGCTACACCTTC
V: TRBV28; D: NA; J: TRBJ1-2; size: NA; CDR3: CASSSPDTSTRPWNGYTF; DNA: TGTGCCAGCAGTTCACCGGATACTTCCACGCGCCCATGGAATGGCTACACCTTC
V: TRBV7-2; D: NA; J: TRBJ2-7; size: NA; CDR3: CASSSMDRYEQYF; DNA: TGTGCCAGCAGCTCCATGGACCGCTACGAGCAGTACTTC
V: TRBV5-6; D: TRBD2; J: TRBJ2-1; size: NA; CDR3: CASSLLAGMNNEQFF; DNA: TGTGCCAGCAGCTTATTAGCGGGAATGAACAATGAGCAGTTCTTC
V: TRBV6-6; D: NA; J: TRBJ2-1; size: NA; CDR3: CASSSDNNEQFF; DNA: TGTGCCAGCAGTTCGGATAACAATGAGCAGTTCTTC
V: TRBV25-1; D: NA; J: TRBJ2-3; size: few; CDR3: CASSPRGRGGTDTQYF; DNA: TGTGCCAGCAGTCCCCGGGGCCGCGGCGGTACAGATACGCAGTATTTT
V: TRBV7-9; D: TRBD2; J: TRBJ2-3; size: NA; CDR3: CASSFGAGVRTDTQYF; DNA: TGTGCCAGCAGCTTCGGAGCGGGAGTGAGGACAGATACGCAGTATTTT
V: TRBV25-1; D: NA; J: TRBJ2-3; size: NA; CDR3: CASGSWRGSSADTQYF; DNA: TGTGCCAGCGGCTCTTGGCGGGGTTCAAGCGCAGATACGCAGTATTTT
V: TRBV28; D: TRBD2; J: TRBJ2-5; size: NA; CDR3: CASTIQGGLAGQETQYF; DNA: TGTGCCAGTACCATACAGGGAGGACTAGCGGGACAAGAGACCCAGTACTTC
V: TRBV7-9; D: NA; J: TRBJ2-5; size: few; CDR3: CASSVLGGSQETQYF; DNA: TGTGCCAGCAGCGTCCTGGGCGGGTCACAAGAGACCCAGTACTTC
V: TRBV7-9; D: NA; J: TRBJ2-1; size: few; CDR3: CASSGGPNDEQFF; DNA: TGTGCCAGCAGCGGAGGGCCTAACGATGAGCAGTTCTTC
V: TRBV5-1; D: TRBD1; J: TRBJ2-7; size: NA; CDR3: CASSWDRSYEQYF; DNA: TGCGCCAGCAGCTGGGACAGATCCTACGAGCAGTACTTC
V: TRBV4-3; D: TRBD1; J: TRBJ2-7; size: NA; CDR3: CASSPKRAGGEQYF; DNA: TGCGCCAGCAGCCCCAAAAGGGCAGGGGGCGAGCAGTACTTC
V: TRBV9; D: TRBD2; J: TRBJ2-1; size: few; CDR3: CASGRAGEQFF; DNA: TGTGCCAGCGGGCGAGCGGGGGAGCAGTTCTTC
V: TRBV27; D: NA; J: TRBJ2-7; size: NA; CDR3: CASSLASGPTHEQYF; DNA: TGTGCCAGCAGTTTGGCGAGCGGGCCAACCCACGAGCAGTACTTC
V: TRBV27; D: TRBD2; J: TRBJ2-1; size: NA; CDR3: CATLAGGRNEQFF; DNA: TGTGCCACTTTAGCGGGAGGGCGAAATGAGCAGTTCTTC
V: TRBV27; D: NA; J: TRBJ2-2; size: NA; CDR3: CASSLSRAGELFF; DNA: TGTGCCAGCAGTTTATCAAGAGCCGGGGAGCTGTTTTTT
V: TRBV5-1; D: NA; J: TRBJ1-1; size: NA; CDR3: CASSWGTEAFF; DNA: TGCGCCAGTTCCTGGGGCACTGAAGCTTTCTTT
V: TRBV29-1; D: NA; J: TRBJ2-5; size: few; CDR3: CSVGVFETQYF; DNA: TGCAGCGTTGGCGTCTTTGAGACCCAGTACTTC
V: TRBV4-3; D: NA; J: TRBJ2-7; size: few; CDR3: CASSQGRGSYEQYF; DNA: TGCGCCAGCAGCCAAGGGAGGGGCAGCTACGAGCAGTACTTC
V: TRBV6-5; D: NA; J: TRBJ1-1; size: NA; CDR3: CASSPGLEAFF; DNA: TGTGCCAGCAGCCCAGGACTTGAAGCTTTCTTT
V: TRBV29-1; D: TRBD1; J: TRBJ1-2; size: few; CDR3: CSVEAGGRGYTF; DNA: TGCAGCGTTGAAGCAGGGGGCAGGGGCTACACCTTC